A selection of T cell receptor beta chains follows, all from one sample in a study of T cell responses to AZD1222 COVID-19 vaccine. TCRdb's copy holds only in-frame clones and misses some; the assay was immunoSEQ multiplex PCR. The data hold about 110,000 clones, with roughly 90% observed a single time. The input for sequencing was peripheral blood, taken 28 days after the second AZD1222 dose. Every receptor here comes from an adult who received the AZD1222 COVID-19 vaccine. Each CDR3 is given with its conserved first and last residue. The D gene is left open where the match is weak.

j_call,d_call,v_call,cdr3_aa
TRBJ1-1,TRBD1,TRBV11-2,CASSEGGRAEAFF
TRBJ2-7,-,TRBV6-5,CASSYRRGNSYEQYF
TRBJ1-6,-,TRBV5-1,CASSLVWDGDSPLHF
TRBJ1-5,-,TRBV2,CASRMGNQPQHF
TRBJ1-2,-,TRBV5-1,CASSLSEWDGYTF
TRBJ1-6,-,TRBV5-3,CARSLFIGEIQPLHF
TRBJ1-4,-,TRBV6-5,CASTGDWAEKLFF
TRBJ1-4,-,TRBV4-2,CASSQDAILGEKLFF
TRBJ2-7,TRBD1,TRBV11-2,CASSKQPGQPYEQYF
TRBJ1-6,-,TRBV2,CASSLTGPYFSPLHF
TRBJ1-1,TRBD1,TRBV19,CASSIGTGNTEAFF
TRBJ2-1,TRBD1,TRBV28,CASSFNRDRGQYEQFF
TRBJ1-4,-,TRBV6-5,CASSYRDTEKLFF
TRBJ2-2,-,TRBV4-1,CASSQGQTGLRAGELFF
TRBJ1-1,-,TRBV4-1,CASSQDSRGTEAFF
TRBJ1-5,-,TRBV6-2/TRBV6-3,CASSSRGRVQHF
TRBJ2-7,-,TRBV27,CASSRRSPGYEQYF
TRBJ1-4,TRBD1,TRBV6-6,CASRDGQGPTNEKLFF
TRBJ1-2,-,TRBV4-1,CASSRPSAGVWGYTF
TRBJ2-7,TRBD2,TRBV6-5,CASSDWGLASNEQYF
TRBJ1-3,TRBD1,TRBV4-1,CASSQWDRGRSGNTIYF
TRBJ1-1,-,TRBV28,CASKPGYTEAFF
TRBJ2-3,-,TRBV4-1,CASSQNSIPGADTQYF
TRBJ2-1,TRBD1,TRBV11-3,CASSADRGPHNEQFF
TRBJ1-3,TRBD1,TRBV19,CASRLDGQGSSSGNTIYF
TRBJ2-7,-,TRBV28,CASSRLALEQYF
TRBJ1-4,TRBD1,TRBV5-1,CASSTEQGANEKLFF
TRBJ1-5,-,TRBV19,CASSRDTTRNQPQHF
TRBJ1-5,-,TRBV5-6,CASSIRASTHQPQHF
TRBJ2-1,TRBD2,TRBV10-3,CAITTGTSGNGEQFF
TRBJ1-4,-,TRBV7-3,CASSLRRGEKLFF
TRBJ1-4,-,TRBV18,CASSPVRTNPEIATNEKLFF
TRBJ1-1,-,TRBV9,CASSVDGLTNTEAFF
TRBJ1-1,TRBD1,TRBV19,CASSISGRGWTEAFF
TRBJ1-1,TRBD1,TRBV7-2,CASSWSGTGGTEAFF